The 11 T cell receptor beta chains in this list originate from one sample, sequenced in a study of T cells in Graves' hyperthyroidism and ophthalmopathy. From RNA transcripts, TCR beta CDR3 regions were amplified. Initially, a first-round RT-PCR of the TCR CDR3 employed the HTBI primer set. TCRdb re-called the multiplex PCR reads with MiXCR, one entry per CDR3 protein. This sample yields about 560,000 distinct CDR3 sequences, of which 15% to 20% are seen a single time; roughly 18% belongs to the top ten. Sequenced: blood. The origin of the receptors is a young woman with Graves' hyperthyroidism.

This clonotype appeared many times. This chain joins TRBV3-1 and TRBJ1-5; no definite D call. The V end was cut by 1 base, the J end by 11 bases, with 12 bases between. The CDR3 is 13 residues long. Germline loops: CDR1 LGHDT, CDR2 YNNKEL (reference sequence). CDR3 loop: CASSQGVSEAQHF. The CDR3 nucleotides are TGTGCCAGCAGCCAAGGGGTCTCTGAGGCCCAGCATTTT.

This clonotype has a count of ten or more. The chain carries TRBV7-2 and TRBJ2-7, with 7 nucleotides matching TRBD1. The CDR3 spans 15 residues. V lost 5 bases and J lost 0; bases outside the gene matches: 7. Germline V gene sequence: CDR1 SGHTA, CDR2 FQGNSA. CDR3 protein: CASSLATGISYEQYF. The DNA of the CDR3 is TGTGCCAGCAGCCTTGCGACAGGGATCTCCTACGAGCAGTACTTC.

This clonotype was seen ten or more times. The rearrangement links TRBV11-2 to TRBJ2-7; D ambiguous. The germline V gene has CDR1 SGHAT and CDR2 FQNNGV. With 4 bases removed from V and 4 bases from J, the gap between germline ends came to 14 bases. The CDR3 extends over 14 amino acids. The CDR3 nucleotides are TGTGCCAGCAGCTCCAAATGGCGTCCTTACGAGCAGTACTTC. Its protein is CASSSKWRPYEQYF.

The J gene is TRBJ2-7, the V gene TRBV29-1, with D perhaps assigned TRBD1 or TRBD2 (6 bases each). This CDR3 region has 13 residues. V lost 7 bases to trimming and J lost 2 bases, with 15 bases between them. CDR1 and CDR2 (germline): SQVTM, ANQGSEA. The CDR3: CSAEGGDPYEQYF. The CDR3 DNA follows: TGCAGCGCCGAGGGGGGAGATCCCTACGAGCAGTACTTC.

This clonotype has ten or more counts. This chain joins TRBV11-2 and TRBJ2-5; D is possibly TRBD1 (5 bases). There are 10 residues in the CDR3. Germline V gives CDR1 SGHAT, CDR2 FQNNGV. V was pared by 6 bases and J by 13 bases, with 12 bases between. CDR3 coding DNA: TGTGCCAGCAGGAACAGGCATGCGTACTTC. It translates to CASRNRHAYF.

This clonotype was counted between two and nine times. The chain joins TRBV27 to TRBJ1-6, with a possible D match to TRBD1 (6 bases). The CDR3 consists of 16 residues. The ends were cut back, 3 bases at V and 5 bases at J, with 14 bases in the middle. Per the germline V gene, CDR1 is MNHEY and CDR2 is SMNVEV (reference sequence). CDR3 DNA sequence: TGTGCCAGCAGTTTTCAGGGGAGAGGAGATAATTCACCCCTCCACTTT. Residues: CASSFQGRGDNSPLHF.

At least ten counts were recorded for this clonotype. The rearrangement uses TRBV28 and TRBJ2-7; TRBD1 matches 7 bases. The CDR3 runs to 14 residues. Looked up from germline, CDR1 is MDHEN and CDR2 is SYDVKM. V shed 5 bases, J shed 5 bases, and the junction held 9 bases outside the gene matches. The CDR3: CASSTLTGLHEQYF. The CDR3 bases are TGTGCCAGCAGTACCTTGACAGGGCTCCACGAGCAGTACTTC.

This chain uses TRBV6-1 with TRBJ2-2, with 7 bases matching TRBD1. The V gene end was trimmed by 4 bases and the J gene end by 6 bases; junction bases not matched to a gene: 5. The CDR3 totals 14 residues. Germline loops: CDR1 MNHNS, CDR2 SASEGT. CDR3 protein: CASSALTGPGELFF. In DNA, the CDR3 is TGTGCCAGCAGTGCCCTGACAGGGCCCGGGGAGCTGTTTTTT.

The table lists this clonotype with a few counts. The DNA is omitted, as the CDR3 cannot be located on it reliably, and the CDR3 follows TCRdb's listing. The rearrangement links TRBV24-1 to TRBJ2-1; the D call of TRBD2 is as the table states it, not checked on the DNA. The germline CDR1 and CDR2 sequences are KGHDR and SFDVKD. The CDR3 sequence runs 13 residues, both termini included. The CDR3 sequence: CATSDFGPDEQFF.

The V call is TRBV5-6, the J call TRBJ2-1, with 7 bases matching TRBD1. Germline assignment: CDR1 SGHDT and CDR2 YYEEEE. This CDR3 is built from 17 residues. The junction had 10 bases not matched to a gene; V was cut back by 4 bases and J by 0 bases. This chain's CDR3 is CASSNRGRSSSYNEQFF. DNA for the CDR3: TGTGCCAGCAGCAACAGGGGCCGATCGAGCTCCTACAATGAGCAGTTCTTC.

This clonotype was counted only a few times. The J gene is TRBJ2-2, the V gene TRBV5-1; 7 bases agree with TRBD1. This CDR3 is 15 amino acids long. V lost 4 bases to trimming and J lost 4 bases; unmatched junction nucleotides: 7. Germline CDR1 and CDR2: SGHRS and YFSETQ. The CDR3 DNA reads as TGCGCCAGCAGCATAGACAGGGCTGTCACCGGGGAGCTGTTTTTT. Protein: CASSIDRAVTGELFF.